This is a list of T cell receptor beta chains from one sample in a study of T cells after yellow fever vaccination. TCRdb processed the 5' RACE reads anew with MiXCR; each CDR3 protein has one entry. The sample shows 500,000 to 650,000 distinct CDR3 sequences, approximately 13% of them seen only once. The source material was PBMCs, sampled on the day of the yellow fever booster vaccination. Receptor source: a man aged 30 to 39 who received the YFV17D yellow fever vaccine. The CDR3 runs from the conserved cysteine through the conserved F or W. A D gene is named only where the DNA matches it firmly. Not all rows give a size; the values are once, few, many and, for expanded clones, a class.

DNA: TGCGCCAGCAGCTCAGACCGAGGGGGCACCGGGGAGCTGTTTTTT
CDR3: CASSSDRGGTGELFF
size: many
J: TRBJ2-2
V: TRBV5-1
D: -

DNA: TGTGCCAGCAGCCTACGCAGAGGGACTAGCGGGCCCGGGGAGCTGTTTTTT
CDR3: CASSLRRGTSGPGELFF
size: many
J: TRBJ2-2
V: TRBV7-2
D: TRBD2

DNA: TGTGCCACTCGGCGGGGGGACTCTGAAGCTTTCTTT
CDR3: CATRRGDSEAFF
size: few
J: TRBJ1-1
V: TRBV10-3
D: -

DNA: TGTGCCAGCAAATTAATGGGGATTTCGGGCAATCAGCCCCAGCATTTT
CDR3: CASKLMGISGNQPQHF
size: -
J: TRBJ1-5
V: TRBV6-2/TRBV6-3
D: -

DNA: TGTGCCAGCAGCTTGACAGGTTGGGACGGGGAGCTGTTTTTT
CDR3: CASSLTGWDGELFF
size: -
J: TRBJ2-2
V: TRBV7-3
D: -

DNA: TGTGCCAGTAGCGCCAAAGAGGGGACCTTCTCCTATGGCTACACCTTC
CDR3: CASSAKEGTFSYGYTF
size: -
J: TRBJ1-2
V: TRBV19
D: -

DNA: TGTGCCAGCAGTGTCGGGGGGCTCGGGTTCGGGGCAGATACGCAGTATTTT
CDR3: CASSVGGLGFGADTQYF
size: -
J: TRBJ2-3
V: TRBV2
D: -

DNA: TGTGCCAGCAGCCTACACTTCCAGGGGGCAGCCAACTACGAGCAGTACTTC
CDR3: CASSLHFQGAANYEQYF
size: -
J: TRBJ2-7
V: TRBV7-9
D: TRBD1

DNA: TGTGCCAGCAGTTATTGGTTGGGTGGGACCTTGCACAATGAGCAGTTCTTC
CDR3: CASSYWLGGTLHNEQFF
size: many
J: TRBJ2-1
V: TRBV6-2/TRBV6-3
D: -

DNA: TGTGCCAGCAGCCGCGCCAATGAGCAGTTCTTC
CDR3: CASSRANEQFF
size: many
J: TRBJ2-1
V: TRBV7-9
D: -

DNA: TGTGCCAGCAGTTACCGGACAGGGCTGCGAGAGACCCAGTACTTC
CDR3: CASSYRTGLRETQYF
size: -
J: TRBJ2-5
V: TRBV6-2/TRBV6-3
D: TRBD1

DNA: TGTGCCAGCAGCTTGGGAGACGACACTTGGCTCTCTGGCTACACCTTC
CDR3: CASSLGDDTWLSGYTF
size: few
J: TRBJ1-2
V: TRBV7-9
D: -

DNA: TGTGCCACCAGCTCACGGCGACGGGCAGATACGCAGTATTTT
CDR3: CATSSRRRADTQYF
size: few
J: TRBJ2-3
V: TRBV15
D: -

DNA: TGTGCCAGCAGCCCCTCCGGAGGGGAATACGAGCAGTACTTC
CDR3: CASSPSGGEYEQYF
size: -
J: TRBJ2-7
V: TRBV3-1
D: -

DNA: TGTGCCAGCAGCTTAGGTGTGCGGGGCACCCCTTACGAGCAGTACTTC
CDR3: CASSLGVRGTPYEQYF
size: few
J: TRBJ2-7
V: TRBV7-6
D: -

DNA: TGTGCCAGCAGTCCCAAACCGGGACGAACGGAGACTAATGAAAAACTGTTTTTT
CDR3: CASSPKPGRTETNEKLFF
size: few
J: TRBJ1-4
V: TRBV27
D: -

DNA: TGTGCCAGCAGCTCGCACCGTTCTGGGGTTCCGGGACACGCGGAAGAGACCCAGTACTTC
CDR3: CASSSHRSGVPGHAEETQYF
size: few
J: TRBJ2-5
V: TRBV2
D: -

DNA: TGTGCCAGCAGCTTTGACCCCACAGGGGCGGGAAACGAGCAGTACTTC
CDR3: CASSFDPTGAGNEQYF
size: many
J: TRBJ2-7
V: TRBV7-2
D: -

DNA: TGCGCCAGCAGCCAAGATGGGGGAAGCTACGAGCAGTACTTC
CDR3: CASSQDGGSYEQYF
size: -
J: TRBJ2-7
V: TRBV4-3
D: -

DNA: TGTGCCAGCAGCCCGACGGACTCCAATGGCTACACCTTC
CDR3: CASSPTDSNGYTF
size: -
J: TRBJ1-2
V: TRBV9
D: -

DNA: TGCGCCAGCAGCTTGGGCGGACCTACCTACGAGCAGTACTTC
CDR3: CASSLGGPTYEQYF
size: many
J: TRBJ2-7
V: TRBV5-1
D: -

DNA: TGTGCCAGCAGCGAACAGGGTGTTATAGATACGCAGTATTTT
CDR3: CASSEQGVIDTQYF
size: few
J: TRBJ2-3
V: TRBV9
D: -

DNA: TGCAGTGCTGCCCGGGCAGGACAGATTAGCACAGATACGCAGTATTTT
CDR3: CSAARAGQISTDTQYF
size: many
J: TRBJ2-3
V: TRBV20-1
D: -

DNA: TGTGCCAGCAGCTTATGGGAATACGAGCAGTACTTC
CDR3: CASSLWEYEQYF
size: few
J: TRBJ2-7
V: TRBV7-2
D: -

DNA: TGTGCCAGCAGTATCCTCAGGGGGGGTGGCAATGAGCAGTTCTTC
CDR3: CASSILRGGGNEQFF
size: -
J: TRBJ2-1
V: TRBV6-5
D: -

DNA: TGTGCCAGCAGCGTAGGCGGGGTCCATGAGCAGTTCTTC
CDR3: CASSVGGVHEQFF
size: -
J: TRBJ2-1
V: TRBV9
D: -

DNA: TGTGCCAGCACCACTCTGGGAGAGACCCAGTACTTC
CDR3: CASTTLGETQYF
size: many
J: TRBJ2-5
V: TRBV7-9
D: -

DNA: TGCGCCAGCAGTCAGGTGGCAGGGGCGAACACTGAAGCTTTCTTT
CDR3: CASSQVAGANTEAFF
size: few
J: TRBJ1-1
V: TRBV5-1
D: -

DNA: TGCAGTGCCACCGGTAGCGGGGCCACCTACGAGCAGTACTTC
CDR3: CSATGSGATYEQYF
size: -
J: TRBJ2-7
V: TRBV20-1
D: TRBD2

DNA: TGCAGTGCTTCGTCCGGGACTAGCGGGATGTACGAGCAGTACTTC
CDR3: CSASSGTSGMYEQYF
size: -
J: TRBJ2-7
V: TRBV20-1
D: TRBD2

DNA: TGCAGTGCTAGAGTCATGGCAGCGGCCCCGACCCAGTACTTC
CDR3: CSARVMAAAPTQYF
size: few
J: TRBJ2-5
V: TRBV20-1
D: -

DNA: TGTGCCACCAGTGATTTGCGCGACTCCACAGATACGCAGTATTTT
CDR3: CATSDLRDSTDTQYF
size: few
J: TRBJ2-3
V: TRBV24-1
D: -

DNA: TGTGCCATCAGTGAAGGGGACAGGGATTACACTGAAGCTTTCTTT
CDR3: CAISEGDRDYTEAFF
size: many
J: TRBJ1-1
V: TRBV10-3
D: TRBD1

DNA: TGTGCCACCAGTGGGACAGGGGGCGAGGTAGATACGCAGTATTTT
CDR3: CATSGTGGEVDTQYF
size: -
J: TRBJ2-3
V: TRBV24-1
D: TRBD1

DNA: TGCAGTGGACTGGGGCTTAACTATGGCTACACCTTC
CDR3: CSGLGLNYGYTF
size: few
J: TRBJ1-2
V: TRBV20-1
D: -

DNA: TGTGCCTGGCAGGGGACTAGCCACTCTGAGCAGTTCTTC
CDR3: CAWQGTSHSEQFF
size: few
J: TRBJ2-1
V: TRBV30
D: TRBD2

DNA: TGCGCCAGCAGCCAAGCGGGAGGCGTCTACGAGCAGTACTTC
CDR3: CASSQAGGVYEQYF
size: -
J: TRBJ2-7
V: TRBV4-3
D: TRBD2

DNA: TGCAGCGTTGCAAAAGGGGGAGGCACAGATACGCAGTATTTT
CDR3: CSVAKGGGTDTQYF
size: few
J: TRBJ2-3
V: TRBV29-1
D: -

DNA: TGCAGCGTTGTGACTAGCGGTTTGTCCACAGATACGCAGTATTTT
CDR3: CSVVTSGLSTDTQYF
size: -
J: TRBJ2-3
V: TRBV29-1
D: TRBD2

DNA: TGCAGTGCTAGAGATTTTCAGCTTAACACCGGGGAGCTGTTTTTT
CDR3: CSARDFQLNTGELFF
size: few
J: TRBJ2-2
V: TRBV20-1
D: -

DNA: TGTGCCAGCAGCTGGGGACAGGCGTACAATGAGCAGTTCTTC
CDR3: CASSWGQAYNEQFF
size: -
J: TRBJ2-1
V: TRBV11-3
D: TRBD1

DNA: TGCAGTGCGTGGACTAGAGCCAAAAACATTCAGTACTTC
CDR3: CSAWTRAKNIQYF
size: few
J: TRBJ2-4
V: TRBV20-1
D: TRBD2

DNA: TGTGCCAGCATTATTGCAGGGGGAGGCACAGATACGCAGTATTTT
CDR3: CASIIAGGGTDTQYF
size: few
J: TRBJ2-3
V: TRBV12-3/TRBV12-4
D: TRBD1

DNA: TGTGCCAGCAGCAAAAACAGGGTTTCTGGCGAGCAGTACTTC
CDR3: CASSKNRVSGEQYF
size: -
J: TRBJ2-7
V: TRBV21-1
D: -

DNA: TGCAGTGCTAGAATCATACGGACAGGGGGTTTTTATGGCTACACCTTC
CDR3: CSARIIRTGGFYGYTF
size: many
J: TRBJ1-2
V: TRBV20-1
D: TRBD1

DNA: TGTGCCAGCAGTTACTTCCTCGGGGAGACCCAGTACTTC
CDR3: CASSYFLGETQYF
size: -
J: TRBJ2-5
V: TRBV6-2/TRBV6-3
D: -

DNA: TGTGCCAGCATCCCCAAGGACAGGCGTACAGATACGCAGTATTTT
CDR3: CASIPKDRRTDTQYF
size: few
J: TRBJ2-3
V: TRBV7-2
D: TRBD1

DNA: TGCGCCAGCAGCCCCAAACGGGACAATGAGCAGTTCTTC
CDR3: CASSPKRDNEQFF
size: -
J: TRBJ2-1
V: TRBV5-1
D: -

DNA: TGTGCCAGCAGCTTGGGTTGGATTGGCGAGACAAGCTCCTACGAGCAGTACTTC
CDR3: CASSLGWIGETSSYEQYF
size: few
J: TRBJ2-7
V: TRBV12-1
D: -

DNA: TGTGCCAGCAGTTTGTCAGGACCTCCAAGTCCCTACGAGCAGTACTTC
CDR3: CASSLSGPPSPYEQYF
size: -
J: TRBJ2-7
V: TRBV12-3/TRBV12-4
D: -

DNA: TGTGCCAGCAGACGGGACCCAGACTGGGTCCTGACTTTC
CDR3: CASRRDPDWVLTF
size: few
J: TRBJ2-6
V: TRBV6-1
D: -

DNA: TGTGCCAGCAGTTACGTTGAAAAACTGTTTTTT
CDR3: CASSYVEKLFF
size: few
J: TRBJ1-4
V: TRBV6-6
D: -

DNA: TGTGCCAGCAGCCACGCGCCGGGGGCCGGGGAGCTGTTTTTT
CDR3: CASSHAPGAGELFF
size: -
J: TRBJ2-2
V: TRBV14
D: -

DNA: TGCAGCGTTGGTTACTGGGGGCTTCATAACTACGAGCAGTACTTC
CDR3: CSVGYWGLHNYEQYF
size: -
J: TRBJ2-7
V: TRBV29-1
D: -

DNA: TGTGCCACCAACAGGGCTCGCCAGGAAAAACTGTTTTTT
CDR3: CATNRARQEKLFF
size: -
J: TRBJ1-4
V: TRBV15
D: -